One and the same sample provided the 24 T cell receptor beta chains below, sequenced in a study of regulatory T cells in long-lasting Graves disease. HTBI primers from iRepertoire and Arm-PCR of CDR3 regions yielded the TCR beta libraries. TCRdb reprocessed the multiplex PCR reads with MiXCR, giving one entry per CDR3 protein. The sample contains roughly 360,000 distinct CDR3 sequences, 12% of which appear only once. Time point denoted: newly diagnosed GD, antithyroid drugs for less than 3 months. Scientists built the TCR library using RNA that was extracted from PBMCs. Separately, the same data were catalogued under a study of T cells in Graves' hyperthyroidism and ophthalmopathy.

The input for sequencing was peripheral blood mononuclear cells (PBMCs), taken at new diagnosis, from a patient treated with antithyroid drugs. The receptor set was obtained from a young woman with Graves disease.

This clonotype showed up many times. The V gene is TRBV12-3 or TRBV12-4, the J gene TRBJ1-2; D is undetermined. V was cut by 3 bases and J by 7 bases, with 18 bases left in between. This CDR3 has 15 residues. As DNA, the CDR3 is TGTGCCAGCAGTTTTATTGTTTTGGAGAGAGCTGGCTACACCTTC. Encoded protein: CASSFIVLERAGYTF.

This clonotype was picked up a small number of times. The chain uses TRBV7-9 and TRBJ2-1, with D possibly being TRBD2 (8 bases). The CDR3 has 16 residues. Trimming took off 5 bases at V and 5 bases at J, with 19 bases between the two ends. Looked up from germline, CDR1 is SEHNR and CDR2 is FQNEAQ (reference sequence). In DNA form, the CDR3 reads TGTGCCAGCAGCAAAAGACAGGGACTAGAAGACAATGAGCAGTTCTTC. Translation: CASSKRQGLEDNEQFF.

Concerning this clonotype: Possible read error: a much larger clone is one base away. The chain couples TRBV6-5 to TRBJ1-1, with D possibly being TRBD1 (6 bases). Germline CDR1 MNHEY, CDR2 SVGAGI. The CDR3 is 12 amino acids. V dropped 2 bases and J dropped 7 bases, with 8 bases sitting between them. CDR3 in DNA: TGTGCCAGCAGTTACGAGGGGGGTGAAGCTTTCTTT. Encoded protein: CASSYEGGEAFF.

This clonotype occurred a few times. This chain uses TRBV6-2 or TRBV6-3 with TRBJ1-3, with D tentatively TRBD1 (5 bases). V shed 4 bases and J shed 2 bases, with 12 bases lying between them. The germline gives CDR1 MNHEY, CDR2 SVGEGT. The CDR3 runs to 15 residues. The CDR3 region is CASSSGTVAGNTIYF. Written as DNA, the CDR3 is TGTGCCAGCAGTTCCGGGACGGTCGCTGGAAACACCATATATTTT.

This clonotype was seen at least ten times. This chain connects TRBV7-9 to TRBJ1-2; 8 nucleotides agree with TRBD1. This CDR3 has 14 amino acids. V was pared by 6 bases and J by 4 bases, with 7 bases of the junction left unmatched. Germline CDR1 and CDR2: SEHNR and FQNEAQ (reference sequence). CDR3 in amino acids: CASSPGTGSYGYTF. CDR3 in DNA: TGTGCCAGCAGTCCCGGGACAGGTTCCTATGGCTACACCTTC. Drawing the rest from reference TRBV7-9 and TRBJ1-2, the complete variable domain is DTGVSQNPRHKITKRGQNVTFRCDPISEHNRLYWYRQTLGQGPEFLTYFQNEAQLEKSRLLSDRFSAERPKGSFSTLEIQRTEQGDSAMYLCASSPGTGSYGYTFGSGTRLTVV.

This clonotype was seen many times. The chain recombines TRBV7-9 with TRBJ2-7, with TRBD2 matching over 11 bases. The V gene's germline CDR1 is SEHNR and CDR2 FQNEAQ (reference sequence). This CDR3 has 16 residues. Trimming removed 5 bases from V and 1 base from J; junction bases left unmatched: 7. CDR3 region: CASSASTSGISYEQYF. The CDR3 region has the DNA TGTGCCAGCAGCGCCTCGACTAGCGGGATTTCCTACGAGCAGTACTTC.

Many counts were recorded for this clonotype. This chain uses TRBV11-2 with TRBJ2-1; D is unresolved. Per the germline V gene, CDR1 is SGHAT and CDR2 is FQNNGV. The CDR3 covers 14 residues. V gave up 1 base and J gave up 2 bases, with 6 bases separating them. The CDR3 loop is CASSLAAAYNEQFF. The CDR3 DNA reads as TGTGCCAGCAGCTTAGCGGCCGCCTACAATGAGCAGTTCTTC.

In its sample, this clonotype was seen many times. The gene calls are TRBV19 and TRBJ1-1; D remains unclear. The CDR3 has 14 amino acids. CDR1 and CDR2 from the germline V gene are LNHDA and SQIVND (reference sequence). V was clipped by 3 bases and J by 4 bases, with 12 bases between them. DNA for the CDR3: TGTGCCAGTAGTATTGGAAGAGGGATCACTGAAGCTTTCTTT. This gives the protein CASSIGRGITEAFF.

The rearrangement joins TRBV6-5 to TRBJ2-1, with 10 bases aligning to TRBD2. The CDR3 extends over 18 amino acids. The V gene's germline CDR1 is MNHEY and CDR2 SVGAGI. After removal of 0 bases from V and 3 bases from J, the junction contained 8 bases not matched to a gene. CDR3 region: CASSYSFRGTSVYNEQFF. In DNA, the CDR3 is TGTGCCAGCAGTTACTCGTTTCGGGGGACTAGCGTCTACAATGAGCAGTTCTTC.

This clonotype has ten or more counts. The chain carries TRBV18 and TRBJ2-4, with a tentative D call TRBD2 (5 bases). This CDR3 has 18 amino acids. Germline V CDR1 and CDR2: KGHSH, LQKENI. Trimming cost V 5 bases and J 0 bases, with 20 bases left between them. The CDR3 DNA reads TGTGCCAGCTCATCACGCGCCCAGGACTTAATAGCCAAAAACATTCAGTACTTC. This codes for CASSSRAQDLIAKNIQYF.

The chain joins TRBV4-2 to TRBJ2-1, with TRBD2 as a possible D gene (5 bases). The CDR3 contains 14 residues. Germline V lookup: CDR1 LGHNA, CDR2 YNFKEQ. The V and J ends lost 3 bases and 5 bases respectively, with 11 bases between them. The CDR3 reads CASSHPRRDNEQFF. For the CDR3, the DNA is TGTGCCAGCAGCCATCCGCGGCGGGACAATGAGCAGTTCTTC.

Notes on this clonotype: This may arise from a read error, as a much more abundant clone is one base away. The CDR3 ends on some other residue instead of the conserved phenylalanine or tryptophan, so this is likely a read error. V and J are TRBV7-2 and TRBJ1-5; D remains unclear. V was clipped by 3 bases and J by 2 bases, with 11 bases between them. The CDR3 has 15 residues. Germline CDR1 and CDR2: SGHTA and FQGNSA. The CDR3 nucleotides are TGTGCCAGCAGCTTCTATTCGAGGGGCAATCAGCCCCAGCATCTT. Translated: CASSFYSRGNQPQHL.

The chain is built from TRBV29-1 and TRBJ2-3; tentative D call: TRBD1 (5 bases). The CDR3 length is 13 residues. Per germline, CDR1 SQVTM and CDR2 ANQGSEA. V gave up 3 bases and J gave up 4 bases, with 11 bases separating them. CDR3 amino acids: CSVEVAGPDTQYF. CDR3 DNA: TGCAGCGTTGAGGTGGCAGGGCCAGATACGCAGTATTTT.

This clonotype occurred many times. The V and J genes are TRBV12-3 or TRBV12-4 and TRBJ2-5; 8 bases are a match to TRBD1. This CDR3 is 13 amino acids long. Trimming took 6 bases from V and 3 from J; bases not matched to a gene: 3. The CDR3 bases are TGTGCCAGCAGGCCGACAGGGGAAGAGACCCAGTACTTC. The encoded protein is CASRPTGEETQYF.

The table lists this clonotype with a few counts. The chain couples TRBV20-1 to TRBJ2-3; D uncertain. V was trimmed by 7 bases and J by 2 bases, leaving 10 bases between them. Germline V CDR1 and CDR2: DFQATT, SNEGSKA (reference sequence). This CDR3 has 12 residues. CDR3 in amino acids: CSGPDNTDTQYF. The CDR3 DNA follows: TGCAGTGGACCCGATAACACAGATACGCAGTATTTT.

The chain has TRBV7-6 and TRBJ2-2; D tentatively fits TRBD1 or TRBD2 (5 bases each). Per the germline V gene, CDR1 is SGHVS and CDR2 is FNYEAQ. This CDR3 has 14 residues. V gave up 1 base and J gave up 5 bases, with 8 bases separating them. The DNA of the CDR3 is TGTGCCAGCAGCTTAGGGGACGGGACCGGGGAGCTGTTTTTT. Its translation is CASSLGDGTGELFF. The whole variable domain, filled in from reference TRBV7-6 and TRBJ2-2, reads GAGVSQSPRYKVTKRGQDVALRCDPISGHVSLYWYRQALGQGPEFLTYFNYEAQQDKSGLPNDRFSAERPEGSISTLTIQRTEQRDSAMYRCASSLGDGTGELFFGEGSRLTVL.

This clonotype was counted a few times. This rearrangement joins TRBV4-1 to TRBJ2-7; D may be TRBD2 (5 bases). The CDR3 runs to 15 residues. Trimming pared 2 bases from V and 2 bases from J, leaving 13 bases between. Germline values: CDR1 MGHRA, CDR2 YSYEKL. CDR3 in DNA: TGCGCCAGCAGCCAACGAGGCGGGCTAGCCTACGAGCAGTACTTC. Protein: CASSQRGGLAYEQYF.

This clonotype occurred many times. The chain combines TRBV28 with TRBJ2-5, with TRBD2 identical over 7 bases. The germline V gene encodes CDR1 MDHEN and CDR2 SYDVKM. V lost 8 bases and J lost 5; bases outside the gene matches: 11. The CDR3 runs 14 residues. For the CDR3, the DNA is TGTGCCAGCTTTGATGGCGGGAGAGGGGAGACCCAGTACTTC. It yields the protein CASFDGGRGETQYF.

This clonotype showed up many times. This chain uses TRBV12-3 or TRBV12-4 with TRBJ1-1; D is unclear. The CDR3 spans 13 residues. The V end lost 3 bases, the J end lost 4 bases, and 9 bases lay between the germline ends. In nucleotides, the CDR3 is TGTGCCAGCAGTTTTTGGGGAGGCACTGAAGCTTTCTTT. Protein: CASSFWGGTEAFF.

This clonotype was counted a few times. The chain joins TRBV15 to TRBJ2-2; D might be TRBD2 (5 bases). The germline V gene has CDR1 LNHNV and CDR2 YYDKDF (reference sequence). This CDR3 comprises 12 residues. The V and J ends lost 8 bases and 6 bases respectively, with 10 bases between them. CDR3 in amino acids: CATHTSPGELFF. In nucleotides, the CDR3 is TGTGCCACCCACACTAGTCCCGGGGAGCTGTTTTTT.

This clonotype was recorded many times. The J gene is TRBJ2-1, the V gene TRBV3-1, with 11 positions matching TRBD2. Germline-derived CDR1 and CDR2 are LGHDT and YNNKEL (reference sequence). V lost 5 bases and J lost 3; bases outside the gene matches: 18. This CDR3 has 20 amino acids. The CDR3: CASSDYTSLAGGPGYNEQFF. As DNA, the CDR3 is TGTGCCAGCAGCGACTACACTTCCTTAGCGGGAGGGCCGGGCTACAATGAGCAGTTCTTC.

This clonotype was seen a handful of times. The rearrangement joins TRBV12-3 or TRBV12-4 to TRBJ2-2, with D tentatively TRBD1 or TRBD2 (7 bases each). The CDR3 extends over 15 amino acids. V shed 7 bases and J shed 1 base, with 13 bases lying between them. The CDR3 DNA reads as TGTGCCAGCACCCAGGGGGAGGGGAACACCGGGGAGCTGTTTTTT. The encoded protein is CASTQGEGNTGELFF.

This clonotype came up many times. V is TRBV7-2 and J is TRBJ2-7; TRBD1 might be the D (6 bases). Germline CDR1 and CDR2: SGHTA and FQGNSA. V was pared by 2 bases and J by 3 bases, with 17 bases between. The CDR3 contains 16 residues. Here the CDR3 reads CASSLRLDRSFYEQYF. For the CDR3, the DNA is TGTGCCAGCAGCTTACGGCTGGACAGATCTTTCTACGAGCAGTACTTC.

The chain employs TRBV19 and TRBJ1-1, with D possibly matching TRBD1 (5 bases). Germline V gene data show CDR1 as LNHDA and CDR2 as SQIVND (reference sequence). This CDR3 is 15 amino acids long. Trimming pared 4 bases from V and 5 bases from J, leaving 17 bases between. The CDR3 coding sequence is TGTGCCAGTAGTAGAGACAGCCGGGTACAAACTGAAGCTTTCTTT. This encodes CASSRDSRVQTEAFF. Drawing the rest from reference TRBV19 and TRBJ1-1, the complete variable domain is DGGITQSPKYLFRKEGQNVTLSCEQNLNHDAMYWYRQDPGQGLRLIYYSQIVNDFQKGDIAEGYSVSREKKESFPLTVTSAQKNPTAFYLCASSRDSRVQTEAFFGQGTRLTVV.